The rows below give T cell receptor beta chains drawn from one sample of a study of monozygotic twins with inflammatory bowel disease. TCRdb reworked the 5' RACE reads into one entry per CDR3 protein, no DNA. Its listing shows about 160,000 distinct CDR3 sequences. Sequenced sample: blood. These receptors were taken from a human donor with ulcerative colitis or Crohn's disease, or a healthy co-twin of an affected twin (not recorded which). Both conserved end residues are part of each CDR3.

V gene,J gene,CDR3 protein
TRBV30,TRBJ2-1,CAWSVGSGRSYEQFF
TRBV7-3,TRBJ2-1,CASSPGGGSLDEQFF
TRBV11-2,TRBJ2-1,CASSFDSGSRFLPHGNEQFF
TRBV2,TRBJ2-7,CANGRNPYEQYF
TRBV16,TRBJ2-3,CASTQIWKTDTQYF
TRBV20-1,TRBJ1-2,CSARGDIVGYTF
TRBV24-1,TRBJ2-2,CATSEPTSGSDTGELFF
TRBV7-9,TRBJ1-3,CASSLDVGNTIYF
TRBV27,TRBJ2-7,CASSSGSSYEQYF
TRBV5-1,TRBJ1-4,CASSLTGRMEKLFF
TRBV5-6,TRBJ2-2,CASSLAGLAGYTGELFF
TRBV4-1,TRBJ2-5,CASSQEQYQETQYF
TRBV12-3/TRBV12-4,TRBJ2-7,CASSMAHYEQYF
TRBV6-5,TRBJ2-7,CASSYSWPSGSCEQYF